This T cell receptor beta chain was recorded in a study of OX40 agonist ivuxolimab in advanced cancers. The overall study: Three patients responded partially, comprising one with hepatocellular carcinoma and two with cutaneous melanoma.

The germline CDR1 and CDR2 sequences are MGHRA and YSYEKL. This CDR3 contains 17 residues. Losses at the gene ends were 4 bases for V and 3 bases for J; bases not matched to a gene: 11. Profiling relied on immunoSEQ multiplex PCR, and the TCRdb table lists in-frame clones only, not all of them. Among about 79,000 clones listed, about nine tenths were seen once. The chain has TRBV4-1 and TRBJ2-5; TRBD2 matches at 10 bases. This specimen consisted of CD4+ or CD8+ T cells sorted from blood, obtained in a trial of the OX40 agonist ivuxolimab. The origin of this receptor is an adult with an advanced solid tumor such as melanoma, head and neck, liver or kidney cancer. This chain's CDR3 is CASSPDHSGTSEETQYF. DNA of the CDR3: TGCGCCAGCAGCCCTGACCACTCCGGGACTAGCGAAGAGACCCAGTACTTC.